The T cell receptor (beta chain) described here comes from a study of shared clonotypes between healthy human individuals. Researchers partitioned CD4+ cells into CD45RA+ naive and CD45RA-negative memory subsets. This CDR3 comprises 13 residues. Germline V gene data show CDR1 as SGHRS and CDR2 as YFSETQ. The V end was cut by 3 bases, the J end by 8 bases, with 13 bases between. Whole-study results and caveats: Across subsets, estimated richness was generally greater for naive than for memory populations. Clonotypes that were shared across a handful of donors made up around 5% of naive CD4 clonotypes.

About this clone itself: Its antigen is undetermined.

Several immunoSEQ plates received, in even portions, the genomic DNA of each subset. Sequenced by immunoSEQ multiplex PCR; TCRdb stores in-frame clones only, minus some. The table shows roughly 1 million clones, with roughly 70% occurring only once. The sequenced sample was memory CD4+ T cells sorted from blood. Subset given: CD45RA-negative fraction. This sequence joins TRBV5-1 and TRBJ2-3, with D unclear. The clonotype originates from a man aged 18-30 years in good health. CDR3 protein: CASSYSDSGTQYF. Here the CDR3 DNA reads TGCGCCAGCAGCTACTCCGACTCGGGTACGCAGTATTTT.